This TCR beta chain is from a study of blood T cell repertoires in COVID-19. Study summary: From the United States, Italy and Spain came samples of acute and convalescent COVID-19. Sources were T cells, B-cell-depleted T cells, or PBMCs; the material itself was cDNA or gDNA.

Authors' processing steps: It was from reference gene primer amplification that nucleated cell counts were estimated. Data came from immunoSEQ multiplex PCR; TCRdb stores just in-frame clones and leaves some out. The DNA gave D and trimming, while V, J and clone size come from that table. The data contain approximately 150,000 clones, more than 75% of them singletons. This clone was detected only once. Germline CDR1 MGHRA, CDR2 YSYEKL. Trimming removed 0 bases from V and 2 bases from J; junction bases left unmatched: 6. This CDR3 spans 16 amino acids. The rearrangement uses TRBV4-1 and TRBJ2-5; 7 bases fit TRBD2. The sample consisted of peripheral blood. This TCR was recovered from a middle-aged man who had recovered from COVID-19. DNA of the CDR3: TGCGCCAGCAGCCAAGATTGGAGGGAGGGTCAAGAGACCCAGTACTTC. Amino acid sequence: CASSQDWREGQETQYF.